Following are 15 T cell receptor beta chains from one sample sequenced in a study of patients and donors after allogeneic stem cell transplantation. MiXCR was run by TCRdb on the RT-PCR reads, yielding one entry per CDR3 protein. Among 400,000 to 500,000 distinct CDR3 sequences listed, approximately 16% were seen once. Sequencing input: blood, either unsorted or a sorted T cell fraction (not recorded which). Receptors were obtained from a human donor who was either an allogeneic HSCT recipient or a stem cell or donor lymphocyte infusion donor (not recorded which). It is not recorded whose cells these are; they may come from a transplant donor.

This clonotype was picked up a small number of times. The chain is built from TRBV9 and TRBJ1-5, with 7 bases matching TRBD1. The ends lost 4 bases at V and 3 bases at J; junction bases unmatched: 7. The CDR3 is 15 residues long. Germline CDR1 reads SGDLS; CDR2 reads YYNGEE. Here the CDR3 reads CASSPGQAYNQPQHF. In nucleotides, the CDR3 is TGTGCCAGCAGCCCCGGACAGGCTTACAATCAGCCCCAGCATTTT. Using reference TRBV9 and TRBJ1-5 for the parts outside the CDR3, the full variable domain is DSGVTQTPKHLITATGQRVTLRCSPRSGDLSVYWYQQSLDQGLQFLIQYYNGEERAKGNILERFSAQQFPDLHSELNLSSLELGDSALYFCASSPGQAYNQPQHFGDGTRLSIL.

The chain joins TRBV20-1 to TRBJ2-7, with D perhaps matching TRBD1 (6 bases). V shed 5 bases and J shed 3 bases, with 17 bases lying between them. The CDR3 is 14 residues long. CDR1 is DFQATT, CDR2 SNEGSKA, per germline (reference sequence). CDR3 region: CSAGFTGTVYEQYF. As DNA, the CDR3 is TGCAGTGCTGGCTTTACAGGGACGGTCTACGAGCAGTACTTC.

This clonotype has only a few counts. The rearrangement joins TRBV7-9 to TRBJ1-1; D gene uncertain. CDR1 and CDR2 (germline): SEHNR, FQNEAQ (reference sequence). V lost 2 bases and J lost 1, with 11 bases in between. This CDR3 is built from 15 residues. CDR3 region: CASSLLAASNTEAFF. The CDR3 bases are TGTGCCAGCAGCTTATTGGCGGCTTCGAACACTGAAGCTTTCTTT.

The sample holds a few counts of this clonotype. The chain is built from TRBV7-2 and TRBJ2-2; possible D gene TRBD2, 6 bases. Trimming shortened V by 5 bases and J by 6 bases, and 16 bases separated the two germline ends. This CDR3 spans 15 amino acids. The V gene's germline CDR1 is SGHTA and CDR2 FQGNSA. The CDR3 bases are TGTGCCAGCAGCGATCGTCCTCCGGGAGCCGGGGAGCTGTTTTTT. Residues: CASSDRPPGAGELFF.

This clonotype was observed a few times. CDR3 residues: CASSGQGATREKLFF. CDR3 nucleotide sequence: TGTGCCAGCAGCGGACAGGGGGCGACACGTGAAAAACTGTTTTTT. V is TRBV7-9 and J is TRBJ1-4, with 11 bases aligning to TRBD1. CDR1 is SEHNR and CDR2 is FQNEAQ in the germline V gene (reference sequence). The CDR3 is 15 residues long. J was trimmed by 7 bases and V by 5 bases; bases with no gene match: 6.

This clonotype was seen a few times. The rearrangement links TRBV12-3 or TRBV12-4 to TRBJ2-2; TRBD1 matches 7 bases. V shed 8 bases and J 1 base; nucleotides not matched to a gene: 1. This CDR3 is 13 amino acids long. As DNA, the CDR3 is TGTGCCAGCGGGGACAGGAACACCGGGGAGCTGTTTTTT. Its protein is CASGDRNTGELFF.

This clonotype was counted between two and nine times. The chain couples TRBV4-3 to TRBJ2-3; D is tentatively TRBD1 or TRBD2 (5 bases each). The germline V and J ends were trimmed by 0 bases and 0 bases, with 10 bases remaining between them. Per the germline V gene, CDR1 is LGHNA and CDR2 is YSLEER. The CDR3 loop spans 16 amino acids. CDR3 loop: CASSQDGGPSTDTQYF. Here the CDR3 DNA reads TGCGCCAGCAGCCAAGATGGGGGACCTAGCACAGATACGCAGTATTTT.

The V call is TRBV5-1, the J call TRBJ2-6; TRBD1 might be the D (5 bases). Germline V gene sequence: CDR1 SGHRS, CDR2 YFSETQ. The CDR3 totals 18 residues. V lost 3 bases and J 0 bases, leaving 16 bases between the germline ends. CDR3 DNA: TGCGCCAGCAGCTCTCACGACAGATTCCCCTCTGGGGCCAACGTCCTGACTTTC. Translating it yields CASSSHDRFPSGANVLTF.

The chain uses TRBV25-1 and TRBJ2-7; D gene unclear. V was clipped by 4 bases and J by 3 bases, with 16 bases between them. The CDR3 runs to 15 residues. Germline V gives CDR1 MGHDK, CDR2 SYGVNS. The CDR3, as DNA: TGTGCCAGCAGTGTTGACTTGACCTCCTTCTACGAGCAGTACTTC. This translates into CASSVDLTSFYEQYF.

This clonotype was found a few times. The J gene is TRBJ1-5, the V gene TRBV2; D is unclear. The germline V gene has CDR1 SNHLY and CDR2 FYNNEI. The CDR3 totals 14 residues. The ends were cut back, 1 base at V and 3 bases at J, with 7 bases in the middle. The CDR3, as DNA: TGTGCCAGCAGTGAAGGGCCACTCAATCAGCCCCAGCATTTT. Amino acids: CASSEGPLNQPQHF.

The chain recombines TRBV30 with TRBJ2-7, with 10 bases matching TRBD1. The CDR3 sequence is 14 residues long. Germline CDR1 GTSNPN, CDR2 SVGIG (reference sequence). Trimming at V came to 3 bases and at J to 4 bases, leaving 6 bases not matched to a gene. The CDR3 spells CAWRRDRGRYEQYF. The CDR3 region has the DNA TGTGCCTGGAGGAGGGACAGGGGAAGGTACGAGCAGTACTTC.

CDR3 bases: TGTGCCAGCAGCCAAGGGCCCTACAGGGATCAGCCCCAGCATTTT. As protein: CASSQGPYRDQPQHF. The chain combines TRBV5-4 with TRBJ1-5, with D maybe TRBD1 (6 bases). This CDR3 region has 15 residues. Germline V lookup: CDR1 SGHNT, CDR2 YYREEE (reference sequence). V was cut by 4 bases and J by 5 bases, with 16 bases left in between.

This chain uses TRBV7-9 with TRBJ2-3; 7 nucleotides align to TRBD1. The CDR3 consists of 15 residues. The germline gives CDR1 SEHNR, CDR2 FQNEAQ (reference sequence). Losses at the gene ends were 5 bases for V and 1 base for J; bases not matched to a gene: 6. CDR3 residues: CASSQTGMGTDTQYF. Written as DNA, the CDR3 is TGTGCCAGCAGCCAGACAGGGATGGGCACAGATACGCAGTATTTT.

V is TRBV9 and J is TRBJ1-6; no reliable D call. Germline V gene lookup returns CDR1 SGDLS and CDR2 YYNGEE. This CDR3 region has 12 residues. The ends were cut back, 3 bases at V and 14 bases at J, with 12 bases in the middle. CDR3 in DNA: TGTGCCAGCAGCGCCGCGGGTTCGTCCCTCCACTTT. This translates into CASSAAGSSLHF.

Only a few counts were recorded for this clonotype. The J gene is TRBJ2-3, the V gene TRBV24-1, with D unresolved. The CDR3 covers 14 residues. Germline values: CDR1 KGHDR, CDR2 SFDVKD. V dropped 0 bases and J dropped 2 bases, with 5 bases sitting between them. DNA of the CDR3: TGTGCCACCAGTGATTTGGACTCCACAGATACGCAGTATTTT. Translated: CATSDLDSTDTQYF.